A single sample gave rise to the 19 T cell receptor beta chains below, sequenced in a study of cytomegalovirus exposure and HLA in healthy donors. It was with 60 Vbeta and 13 Jbeta primers that the PCR ran. The data were produced by immunoSEQ multiplex PCR, yet TCRdb's version contains in-frame clones alone and is incomplete. The sample lists some 200,000 clones; 79% were seen once. The sample was PBMCs. The receptors stem from a man in his forties or fifties in good health and CMV-seronegative.

CDR3 amino acids: CASSVQSRVDQPQHF. For the CDR3, the DNA is TGTGCCAGCAGTGTCCAATCGAGGGTGGATCAGCCCCAGCATTTT. The chain uses TRBV2 and TRBJ1-5; D unresolved. Per germline, CDR1 SNHLY and CDR2 FYNNEI. Trimming shortened V by 4 bases and J by 5 bases, and 15 bases separated the two germline ends. The CDR3 consists of 15 residues.

This chain joins TRBV4-1 and TRBJ2-2; 8 bases align to TRBD1. Per germline, CDR1 MGHRA and CDR2 YSYEKL. The CDR3 sequence is 16 residues long. The ends lost 3 bases at V and 1 base at J; junction bases unmatched: 4. The CDR3 here is CASSQTGTGNTGELFF. The CDR3 coding sequence is TGCGCCAGCAGCCAGACCGGGACAGGGAACACCGGGGAGCTGTTTTTT.

The V gene is TRBV25-1, the J gene TRBJ2-7; D is perhaps TRBD1 (6 bases). The CDR3 is made up of 17 amino acids. CDR1 and CDR2 (germline): MGHDK, SYGVNS. V lost 4 bases, J lost 3 bases, and 22 bases lay in between. For the CDR3, the DNA is TGTGCCAGCAGTGCTTCGGGTTATGGGAAGGGGGTCTACGAGCAGTACTTC. This encodes CASSASGYGKGVYEQYF.

A few counts support this clone. The CDR3 region is CASSPPGVRYEQYF. The CDR3 DNA reads TGTGCCAGCTCTCCTCCGGGGGTCCGCTACGAGCAGTACTTC. This chain links TRBV18 with TRBJ2-5, with D tentatively TRBD2 (6 bases). Judging by the DNA end, TRBJ2-7 fits better; the J call may be wrong. This CDR3 spans 14 amino acids. Germline V gene lookup returns CDR1 KGHSH and CDR2 LQKENI.

J is TRBJ2-6 and V is TRBV19; 8 nucleotides agree with TRBD1. V trimming: 5 bases; J trimming: 2 bases; junction bases outside the gene matches: 2. Germline V gene data show CDR1 as LNHDA and CDR2 as SQIVND (reference sequence). CDR3 length: 15 residues. CDR3 in amino acids: CASSSDRAGANVLTF. CDR3 in DNA: TGTGCCAGTAGTTCGGACAGGGCTGGGGCCAACGTCCTGACTTTC.

The V call is TRBV28, the J call TRBJ2-7; 12 positions agree with TRBD2. The germline V gene encodes CDR1 MDHEN and CDR2 SYDVKM. J was trimmed by 3 bases and V by 4 bases; bases with no gene match: 4. This CDR3 has 15 amino acids. In DNA form, the CDR3 reads TGTGCCAGCAGTTCTGTGACTAGCGGGAGCTACGAGCAGTACTTC. Translation gives CASSSVTSGSYEQYF.

V usage is TRBV28 and J usage is TRBJ1-2; D not certain. V was cut by 7 bases and J by 3 bases, with 6 bases left in between. The CDR3 loop spans 11 amino acids. The germline gives CDR1 MDHEN, CDR2 SYDVKM. This chain's CDR3 is CASTSYYGYTF. For the CDR3, the DNA is TGTGCCAGCACCTCCTACTATGGCTACACCTTC.

The V gene is TRBV28, the J gene TRBJ1-1, with D possibly matching TRBD1 (5 bases). This CDR3 is 13 amino acids long. Deletions cut 6 bases from V and 0 bases from J, with 8 bases between. Germline V gene data show CDR1 as MDHEN and CDR2 as SYDVKM. CDR3 sequence reads: CASSQDMNTEAFF. The CDR3 DNA is TGTGCCAGCAGCCAGGACATGAACACTGAAGCTTTCTTT.

The chain employs TRBV5-1 and TRBJ2-1; D possibly corresponds to TRBD1 (6 bases). Germline CDR1 reads SGHRS; CDR2 reads YFSETQ. The CDR3 extends over 17 amino acids. The V end lost 4 bases, the J end lost 1 base, and 18 bases lay between the germline ends. DNA of the CDR3: TGCGCCAGCAGCAGGGGGTCAGGGCTGAGGTCCTACAATGAGCAGTTCTTC. Translation: CASSRGSGLRSYNEQFF. Together with reference TRBV5-1 and TRBJ2-1, the CDR3 gives the full variable domain: KAGVTQTPRYLIKTRGQQVTLSCSPISGHRSVSWYQQTPGQGLQFLFEYFSETQRNKGNFPGRFSGRQFSNSRSEMNVSTLELGDSALYLCASSRGSGLRSYNEQFFGPGTRLTVL.

The V call is TRBV27, the J call TRBJ2-1; 12 positions agree with TRBD2. The germline CDR1 and CDR2 sequences are MNHEY and SMNVEV (reference sequence). After removal of 5 bases from V and 7 bases from J, the junction contained 9 bases not matched to a gene. The length of the CDR3 is 16 residues. The CDR3 DNA reads TGTGCCAGCAGTCCCAGGACTAGCGGGAACGGGAATGAGCAGTTCTTC. It encodes CASSPRTSGNGNEQFF.

V is TRBV28 and J is TRBJ2-7; the match to TRBD1 covers 9 bases. The CDR3 sequence is 15 residues long. Germline V CDR1 and CDR2: MDHEN, SYDVKM. V lost 0 bases to trimming and J lost 4 bases; unmatched junction nucleotides: 4. CDR3 sequence reads: CASSLWGQGEYEQYF. The CDR3 DNA is TGTGCCAGCAGTTTATGGGGACAGGGTGAATACGAGCAGTACTTC.

This clone was seen a few times. This chain uses TRBV7-6 with TRBJ2-6; D gene ambiguous. CDR3 length equals 12 residues. In germline, CDR1 is SGHVS, CDR2 FNYEAQ. V dropped 8 bases and J dropped 4 bases, with 6 bases sitting between them. In nucleotides, the CDR3 is TGTGCCAGCGGCCCGGGGGCCAACGTCCTGACTTTC. As protein: CASGPGANVLTF. Full variable domain (rest looked up from reference TRBV7-6 and TRBJ2-6): GAGVSQSPRYKVTKRGQDVALRCDPISGHVSLYWYRQALGQGPEFLTYFNYEAQQDKSGLPNDRFSAERPEGSISTLTIQRTEQRDSAMYRCASGPGANVLTFGAGSRLTVL.

This chain joins TRBV29-1 and TRBJ1-2; TRBD1 might be the D (6 bases). The CDR3 totals 17 residues. Germline lookup yields CDR1 SQVTM and CDR2 ANQGSEA. Between the trimmed V and J ends, which lost 6 bases and 0 bases, there was a span of 23 bases. CDR3 in DNA: TGCAGCGTGAAAACGGCGGGGGCGGTTCATACTAACTATGGCTACACCTTC. Its protein is CSVKTAGAVHTNYGYTF.

The chain recombines TRBV7-3 with TRBJ2-5; maybe TRBD1 (5 bases). The J call may be faulty, since TRBJ2-7 better matches the DNA end. CDR3 length: 14 residues. Looked up from germline, CDR1 is SGHTA and CDR2 is FQGTGA. The CDR3 DNA reads as TGTGCCAGCAGCTTAGGAAAGGGGCGCAACGAGCAGTACTTC. Translated: CASSLGKGRNEQYF.

V gene TRBV6-5 combines with J gene TRBJ1-6; 8 bases line up with TRBD1. CDR3 size: 14 residues. V was pared by 0 bases and J by 10 bases, with 2 bases of the junction left unmatched. Germline V lookup: CDR1 MNHEY, CDR2 SVGAGI. CDR3 residues: CASSYSRTGSPLHF. CDR3 bases: TGTGCCAGCAGTTACTCGAGGACAGGGTCACCCCTCCACTTT.

The V and J genes are TRBV4-1 and TRBJ2-7, with a weak D call TRBD2 (6 bases). From germline, CDR1 is MGHRA and CDR2 YSYEKL. Trimming shortened V by 4 bases and J by 5 bases, and 21 bases separated the two germline ends. There are 16 residues in the CDR3. CDR3 in amino acids: CASSPSGGRRDHEQYF. In nucleotides, the CDR3 is TGCGCCAGCAGCCCGAGTGGGGGTCGGAGGGACCACGAGCAGTACTTC.

The chain carries TRBV18 and TRBJ1-3; D remains ambiguous. This CDR3 is 14 amino acids long. Germline CDR1 and CDR2: KGHSH and LQKENI. Trimming cost V 3 bases and J 3 bases, with 9 bases left between them. CDR3 coding DNA: TGTGCCAGCTCACCGGAGATCGGTGGAAACACCATATATTTT. Translation: CASSPEIGGNTIYF.

This chain links TRBV15 with TRBJ2-2; 10 bases are shared with TRBD2. In germline, CDR1 is LNHNV, CDR2 YYDKDF (reference sequence). The CDR3 has 21 amino acids. V was clipped by 0 bases and J by 2 bases; unmatched bases: 15. This CDR3 is CATSRDPPLEREGPNTGELFF. As DNA, the CDR3 is TGTGCCACCAGCAGAGATCCCCCCCTCGAGCGGGAGGGCCCCAACACCGGGGAGCTGTTTTTT.

This rearrangement joins TRBV9 to TRBJ2-3; 9 bases match TRBD2. The V gene's germline CDR1 is SGDLS and CDR2 YYNGEE. The V and J ends lost 4 bases and 4 bases, in that order; junction bases with no gene match: 10. This CDR3 is built from 16 residues. This CDR3 reads CASSPTGLASADTQYF. Written as DNA, the CDR3 is TGTGCCAGCAGCCCGACCGGACTAGCGTCGGCAGATACGCAGTATTTT.